This T cell receptor (beta chain) was obtained from a study of T-cell reconstitution after alpha-beta-depleted transplantation in children. Unique molecular identifiers were incorporated during preparation of the TCRbeta library. TCRdb re-analysed the PCR reads in MiXCR, keeping a single row per CDR3 protein. Of about 370,000 distinct CDR3 sequences listed, roughly 20% are singletons. V dropped 0 bases and J dropped 2 bases, with 10 bases sitting between them. The CDR3 is 14 amino acids. Germline loops: CDR1 SQVTM, CDR2 ANQGSEA. J is TRBJ1-2 and V is TRBV29-1, with a possible D match to TRBD1 (5 bases). This receptor was taken from a human donor who donated a stem cell graft to a child with acute myeloid leukemia. The source material was PBMCs from the stem cell graft donor, sampled from the stem cell graft. CDR3 bases: TGCAGCGTTGAAGAGGTAGGGACCAACTATGGCTACACCTTC. It encodes CSVEEVGTNYGYTF.